The source of this TCR beta chain is a study of shared clonotypes between healthy human individuals. On the study more broadly: The study drew on two women and three men aged 18 to 49 as donors. General study points: Naive CD4 clonotype sharing across several donors was approximately 5%. Non-shared clonotypes were found to have lower generation probabilities than the clonotypes that were shared by all four of the sorted-subset donors.

Germline assignment: CDR1 MNHEY and CDR2 SVGAGI. This CDR3 is built from 14 residues. Trimming shortened V by 2 bases and J by 6 bases, and 14 bases separated the two germline ends. A note on this clone: Its specificity is not known.

Using 200 ng DNA, 32,000 or so T cell genomes, the sorted-subset replicate PCRs were run. This table comes from immunoSEQ multiplex PCR, and its TCRdb copy is limited to in-frame clones, with some not included. The profile shows a few million clones, approximately 92% of them singletons. The naive CD8 population came from CD45RO-negative cells selected for CCR7, without terminally differentiated effector memory CD45RA+ cells. The specimen sequenced was naive CD8+ T cells from PBMCs. The sequence was obtained from a man aged 18 to 29 in good health. Some clones in this sample may be carry-over from other donors' samples. The chain is built from TRBV6-5 and TRBJ2-7; TRBD1 or TRBD2 may be the D gene (5 bases each). CDR3: CASSYGPEGREQYF. CDR3 nucleotide sequence: TGTGCCAGCAGTTACGGTCCCGAGGGGCGCGAGCAGTACTTC.